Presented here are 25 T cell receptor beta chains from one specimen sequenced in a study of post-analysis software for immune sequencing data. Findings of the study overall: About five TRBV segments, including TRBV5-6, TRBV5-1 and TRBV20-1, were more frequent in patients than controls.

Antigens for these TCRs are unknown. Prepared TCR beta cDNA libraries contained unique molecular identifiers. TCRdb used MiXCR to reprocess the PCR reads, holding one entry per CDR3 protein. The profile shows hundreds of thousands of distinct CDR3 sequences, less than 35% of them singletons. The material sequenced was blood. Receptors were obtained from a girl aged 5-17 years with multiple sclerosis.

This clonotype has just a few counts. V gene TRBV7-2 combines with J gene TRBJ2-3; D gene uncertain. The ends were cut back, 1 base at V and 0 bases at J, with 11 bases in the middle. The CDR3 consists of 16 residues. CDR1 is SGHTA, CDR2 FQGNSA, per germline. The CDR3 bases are TGTGCCAGCAGCTTAGAAGGCCGGTCCAGCACAGATACGCAGTATTTT. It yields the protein CASSLEGRSSTDTQYF.

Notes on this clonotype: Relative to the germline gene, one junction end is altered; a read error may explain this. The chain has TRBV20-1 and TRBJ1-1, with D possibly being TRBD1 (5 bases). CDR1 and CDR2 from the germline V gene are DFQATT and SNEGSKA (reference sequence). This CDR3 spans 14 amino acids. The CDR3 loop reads CSAPLGALNAEAFF. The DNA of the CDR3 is TGCAGTGCTCCCTTAGGGGCGTTGAACGCTGAAGCTTTCTTT.

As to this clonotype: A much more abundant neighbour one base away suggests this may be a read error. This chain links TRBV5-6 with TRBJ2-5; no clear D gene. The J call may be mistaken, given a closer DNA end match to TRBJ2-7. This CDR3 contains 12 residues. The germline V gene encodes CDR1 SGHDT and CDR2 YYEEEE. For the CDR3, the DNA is TGTACCAGCAGCCCCCTTGGCTACGAGCAGTACTTC. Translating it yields CTSSPLGYEQYF.

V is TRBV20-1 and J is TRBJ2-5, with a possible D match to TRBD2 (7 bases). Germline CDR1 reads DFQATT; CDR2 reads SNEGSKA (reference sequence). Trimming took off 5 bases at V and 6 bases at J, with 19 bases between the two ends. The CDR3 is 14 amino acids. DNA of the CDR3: TGCAGTGCTTACGCTGCCGGGGGGCAACAGACCCAGTACTTC. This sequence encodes CSAYAAGGQQTQYF.

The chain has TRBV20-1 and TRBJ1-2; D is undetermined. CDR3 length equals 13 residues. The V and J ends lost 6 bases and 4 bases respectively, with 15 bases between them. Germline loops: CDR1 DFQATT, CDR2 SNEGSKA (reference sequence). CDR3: CSASDGQSYGYTF. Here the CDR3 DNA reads TGCAGTGCCTCAGACGGGCAGTCCTATGGCTACACCTTC.

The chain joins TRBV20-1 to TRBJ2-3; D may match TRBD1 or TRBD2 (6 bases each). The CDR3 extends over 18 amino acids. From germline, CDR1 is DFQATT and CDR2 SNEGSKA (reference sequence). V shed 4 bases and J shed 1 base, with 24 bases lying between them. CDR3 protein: CSATTGTSKRGGTDTQYF. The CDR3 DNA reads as TGCAGTGCTACGACCGGGACGTCGAAAAGGGGGGGCACAGATACGCAGTATTTT.

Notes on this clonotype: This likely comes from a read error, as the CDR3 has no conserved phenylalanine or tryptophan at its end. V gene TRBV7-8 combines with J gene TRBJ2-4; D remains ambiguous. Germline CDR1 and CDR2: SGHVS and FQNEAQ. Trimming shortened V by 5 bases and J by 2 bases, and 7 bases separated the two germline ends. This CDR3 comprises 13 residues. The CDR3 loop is CASSDLSKNIQYV. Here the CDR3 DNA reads TGTGCCAGCAGCGACTTGTCCAAAAACATTCAGTACGTC.

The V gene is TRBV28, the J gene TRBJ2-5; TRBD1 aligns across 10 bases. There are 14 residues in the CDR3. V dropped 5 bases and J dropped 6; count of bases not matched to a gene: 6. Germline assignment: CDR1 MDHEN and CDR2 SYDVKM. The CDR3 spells CASSLMGQGKTQYF. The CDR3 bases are TGTGCCAGCAGTCTCATGGGACAGGGGAAGACCCAGTACTTC.

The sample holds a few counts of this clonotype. The CDR3 coding sequence is TGTGCCAGCAGTTCGGGACAGCCCCAAGAGACCCAGTACTTC. This codes for CASSSGQPQETQYF. The gene calls are TRBV12-3 or TRBV12-4 and TRBJ2-5; TRBD1 matches 7 bases. V shed 4 bases and J 1 base; nucleotides not matched to a gene: 3. CDR3 size: 14 residues.

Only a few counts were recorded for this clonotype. The CDR3 sequence is CASSQSSAGATYNEQFF. The CDR3 nucleotides read TGTGCCAGCAGCCAATCATCTGCGGGAGCGACTTACAATGAGCAGTTCTTC. This chain uses TRBV3-1 with TRBJ2-1, with 7 bases that match TRBD2. The junction had 11 bases not matched to a gene; V was cut back by 2 bases and J by 4 bases. The germline V gene has CDR1 LGHDT and CDR2 YNNKEL (reference sequence). There are 17 residues in the CDR3.

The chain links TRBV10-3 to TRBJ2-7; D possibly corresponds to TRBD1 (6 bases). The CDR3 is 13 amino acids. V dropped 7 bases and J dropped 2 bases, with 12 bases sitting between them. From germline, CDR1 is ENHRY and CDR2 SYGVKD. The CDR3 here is CAIKGTTTYEQYF. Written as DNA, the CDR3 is TGTGCCATCAAAGGGACAACGACCTACGAGCAGTACTTC.

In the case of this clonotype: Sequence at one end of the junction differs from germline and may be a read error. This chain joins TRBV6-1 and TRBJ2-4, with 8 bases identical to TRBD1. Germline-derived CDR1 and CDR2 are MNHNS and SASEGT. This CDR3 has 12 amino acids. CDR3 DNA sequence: TGTGCCAGCAGGGGGACAGGAAACACTCAGTACTTC. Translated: CASRGTGNTQYF.

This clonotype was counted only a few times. For the CDR3, the DNA is TGCGCCAGCAGCCAAGAACGACTGCCCTATGGCTACACCTTC. It is translated as CASSQERLPYGYTF. The rearrangement links TRBV4-1 to TRBJ1-2; no reliable D call. V shed 0 bases and J shed 4 bases, with 9 bases lying between them. The V gene's germline CDR1 is MGHRA and CDR2 YSYEKL. The CDR3 has 14 amino acids.

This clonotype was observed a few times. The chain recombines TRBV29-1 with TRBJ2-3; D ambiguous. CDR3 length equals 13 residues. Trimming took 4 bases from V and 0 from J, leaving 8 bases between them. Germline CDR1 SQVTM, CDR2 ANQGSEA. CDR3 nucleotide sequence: TGCAGCGTTGCGCCAACTAGCACAGATACGCAGTATTTT. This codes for CSVAPTSTDTQYF.

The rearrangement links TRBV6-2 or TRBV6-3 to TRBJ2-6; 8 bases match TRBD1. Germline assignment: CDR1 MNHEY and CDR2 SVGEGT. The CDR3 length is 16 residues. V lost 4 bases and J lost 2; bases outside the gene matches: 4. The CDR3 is CASSFGQGAGANVLTF. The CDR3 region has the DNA TGTGCCAGCAGTTTTGGACAGGGCGCTGGGGCCAACGTCCTGACTTTC.

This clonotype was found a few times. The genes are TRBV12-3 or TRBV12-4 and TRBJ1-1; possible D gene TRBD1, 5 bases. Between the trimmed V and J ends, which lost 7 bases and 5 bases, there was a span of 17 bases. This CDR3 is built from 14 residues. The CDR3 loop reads CASNWGVGGTEAFF. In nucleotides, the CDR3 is TGTGCCAGCAACTGGGGGGTGGGGGGGACTGAAGCTTTCTTT.

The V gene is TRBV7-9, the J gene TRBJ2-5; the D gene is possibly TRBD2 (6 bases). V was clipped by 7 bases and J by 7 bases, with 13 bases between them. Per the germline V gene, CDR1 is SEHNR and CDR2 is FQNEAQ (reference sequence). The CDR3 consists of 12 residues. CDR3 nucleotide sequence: TGTGCCAGCACCGGGGGAAGAGGGACCCAGTACTTC. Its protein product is CASTGGRGTQYF.

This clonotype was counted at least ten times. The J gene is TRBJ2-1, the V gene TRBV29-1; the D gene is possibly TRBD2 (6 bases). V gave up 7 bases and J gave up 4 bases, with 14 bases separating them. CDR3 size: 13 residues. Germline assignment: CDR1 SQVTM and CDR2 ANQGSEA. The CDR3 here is CSGLSGRYNEQFF. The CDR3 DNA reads TGCAGCGGACTTAGCGGAAGATACAATGAGCAGTTCTTC.

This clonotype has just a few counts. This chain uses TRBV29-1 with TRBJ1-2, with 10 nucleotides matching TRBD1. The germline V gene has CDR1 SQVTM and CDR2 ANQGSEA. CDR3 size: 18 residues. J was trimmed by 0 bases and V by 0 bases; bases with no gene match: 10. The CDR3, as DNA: TGCAGCGTTGAAGATGGGACAGGGGTCTTTTTAGCTAACTATGGCTACACCTTC. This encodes CSVEDGTGVFLANYGYTF.

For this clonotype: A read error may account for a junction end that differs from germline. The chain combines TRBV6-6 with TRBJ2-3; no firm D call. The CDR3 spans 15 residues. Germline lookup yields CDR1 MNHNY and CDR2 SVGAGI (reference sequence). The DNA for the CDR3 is TGTGCCAGCTTGCACCTTACACCACACACAGATACGCTGTATTTT. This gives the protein CASLHLTPHTDTLYF.

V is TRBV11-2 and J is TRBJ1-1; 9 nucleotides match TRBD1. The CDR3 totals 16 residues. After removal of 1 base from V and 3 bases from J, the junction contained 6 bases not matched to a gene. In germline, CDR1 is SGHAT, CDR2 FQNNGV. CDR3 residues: CASSLGGTGPYTEAFF. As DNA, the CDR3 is TGTGCCAGCAGCTTAGGAGGGACAGGGCCTTACACTGAAGCTTTCTTT.

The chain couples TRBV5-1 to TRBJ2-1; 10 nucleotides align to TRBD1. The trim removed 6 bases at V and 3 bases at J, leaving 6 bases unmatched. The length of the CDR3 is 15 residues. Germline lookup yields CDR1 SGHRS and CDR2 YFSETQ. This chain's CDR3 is CASTGGDRGYNEQFF. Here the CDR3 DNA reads TGCGCCAGCACCGGTGGGGACAGGGGCTACAATGAGCAGTTCTTC.

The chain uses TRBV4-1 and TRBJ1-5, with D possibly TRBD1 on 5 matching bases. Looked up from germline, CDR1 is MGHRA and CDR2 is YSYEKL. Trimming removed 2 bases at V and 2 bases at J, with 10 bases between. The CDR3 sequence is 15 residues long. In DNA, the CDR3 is TGCGCCAGCAGCCAACGTACAGGCGGCAATCAGCCCCAGCATTTT. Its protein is CASSQRTGGNQPQHF.

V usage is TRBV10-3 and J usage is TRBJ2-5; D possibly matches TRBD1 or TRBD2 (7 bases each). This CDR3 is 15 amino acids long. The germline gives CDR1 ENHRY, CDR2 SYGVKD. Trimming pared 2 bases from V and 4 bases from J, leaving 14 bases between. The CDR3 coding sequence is TGTGCCATCAGTGAGAGGGAGGGGGCAAGAGAGACCCAGTACTTC. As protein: CAISEREGARETQYF.

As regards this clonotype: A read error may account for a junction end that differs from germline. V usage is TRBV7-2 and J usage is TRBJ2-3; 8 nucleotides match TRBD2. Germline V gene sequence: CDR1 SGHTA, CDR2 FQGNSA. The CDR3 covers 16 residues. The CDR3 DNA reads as TGTGTCAGCAGCTTAGCGCCGGGGGGGGGCACAGATACGCAGTATTTT. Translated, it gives CVSSLAPGGGTDTQYF.